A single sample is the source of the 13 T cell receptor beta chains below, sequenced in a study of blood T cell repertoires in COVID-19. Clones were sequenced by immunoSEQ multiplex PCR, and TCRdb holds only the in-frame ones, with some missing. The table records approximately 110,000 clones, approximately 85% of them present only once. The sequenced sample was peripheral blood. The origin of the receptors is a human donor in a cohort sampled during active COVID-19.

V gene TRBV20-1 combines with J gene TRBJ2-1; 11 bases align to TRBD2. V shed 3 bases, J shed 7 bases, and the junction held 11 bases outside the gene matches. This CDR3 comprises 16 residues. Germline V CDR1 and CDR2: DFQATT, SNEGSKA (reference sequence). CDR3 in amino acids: CSASRQGSGRDNEQFF. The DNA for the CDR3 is TGCAGTGCTAGTCGACAGGGTAGCGGGAGGGATAATGAGCAGTTCTTC.

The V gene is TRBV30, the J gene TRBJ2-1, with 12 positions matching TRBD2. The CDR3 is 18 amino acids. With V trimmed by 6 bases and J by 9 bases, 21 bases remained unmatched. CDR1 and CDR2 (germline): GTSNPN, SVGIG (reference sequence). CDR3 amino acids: CACLLPGLAGPWTSEQFF. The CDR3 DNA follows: TGTGCCTGCCTACTACCGGGACTAGCGGGCCCCTGGACCTCTGAGCAGTTCTTC.

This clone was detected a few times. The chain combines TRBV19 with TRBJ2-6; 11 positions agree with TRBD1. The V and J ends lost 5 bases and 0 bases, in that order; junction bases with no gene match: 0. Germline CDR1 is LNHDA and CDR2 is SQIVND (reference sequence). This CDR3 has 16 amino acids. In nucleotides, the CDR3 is TGTGCCAGTAGTGGGACAGGGGGCTCTGGGGCCAACGTCCTGACTTTC. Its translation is CASSGTGGSGANVLTF.

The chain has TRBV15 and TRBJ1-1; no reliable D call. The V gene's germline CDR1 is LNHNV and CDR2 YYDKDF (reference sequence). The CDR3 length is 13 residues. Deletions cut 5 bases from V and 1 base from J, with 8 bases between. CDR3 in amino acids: CATSRDKNTEAFF. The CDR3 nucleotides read TGTGCCACCAGCCGCGACAAGAACACTGAAGCTTTCTTT. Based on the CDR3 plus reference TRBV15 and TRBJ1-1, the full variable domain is DAMVIQNPRYQVTQFGKPVTLSCSQTLNHNVMYWYQQKSSQAPKLLFHYYDKDFNNEADTPDNFQSRRPNTSFCFLDIRSPGLGDTAMYLCATSRDKNTEAFFGQGTRLTVV.

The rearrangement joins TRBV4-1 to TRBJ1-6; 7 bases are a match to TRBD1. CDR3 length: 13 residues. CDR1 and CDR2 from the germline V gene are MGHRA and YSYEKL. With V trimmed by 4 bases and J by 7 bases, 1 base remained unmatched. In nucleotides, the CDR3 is TGCGCCAGCAGCCTGGACAGGAATTCACCCCTCCACTTT. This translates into CASSLDRNSPLHF.

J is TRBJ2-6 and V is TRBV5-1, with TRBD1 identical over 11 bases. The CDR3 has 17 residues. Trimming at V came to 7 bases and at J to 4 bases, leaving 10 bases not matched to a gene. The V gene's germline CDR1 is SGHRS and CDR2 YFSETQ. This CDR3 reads CASRRTGGASGANVLTF. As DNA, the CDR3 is TGCGCCAGCCGAAGGACAGGGGGCGCATCAGGGGCCAACGTCCTGACTTTC.

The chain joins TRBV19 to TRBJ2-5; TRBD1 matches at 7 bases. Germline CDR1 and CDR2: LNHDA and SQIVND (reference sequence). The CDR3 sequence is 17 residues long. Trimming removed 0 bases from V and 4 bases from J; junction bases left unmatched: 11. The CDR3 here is CASSIDSRATGRETQYF. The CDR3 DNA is TGTGCCAGTAGTATAGATTCTAGGGCGACAGGGAGAGAGACCCAGTACTTC. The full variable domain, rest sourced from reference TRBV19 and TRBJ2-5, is DGGITQSPKYLFRKEGQNVTLSCEQNLNHDAMYWYRQDPGQGLRLIYYSQIVNDFQKGDIAEGYSVSREKKESFPLTVTSAQKNPTAFYLCASSIDSRATGRETQYFGPGTRLLVL.

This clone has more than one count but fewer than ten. CDR3 region: CASVTVTSGPYEQYF. CDR3 in DNA: TGTGCCAGCGTGACAGTGACTAGCGGCCCATACGAGCAGTACTTC. The gene calls are TRBV6-5 and TRBJ2-7; 9 bases agree with TRBD2. CDR3 length equals 15 residues. The V gene's germline CDR1 is MNHEY and CDR2 SVGAGI. V shed 8 bases and J 4 bases; nucleotides not matched to a gene: 12.

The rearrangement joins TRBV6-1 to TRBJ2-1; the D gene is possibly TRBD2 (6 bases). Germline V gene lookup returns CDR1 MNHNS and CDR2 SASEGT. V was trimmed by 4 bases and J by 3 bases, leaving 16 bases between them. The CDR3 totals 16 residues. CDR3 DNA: TGTGCCAGCAGTGTTTCTACTAGCTCGGTCTACAATGAGCAGTTCTTC. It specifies CASSVSTSSVYNEQFF.

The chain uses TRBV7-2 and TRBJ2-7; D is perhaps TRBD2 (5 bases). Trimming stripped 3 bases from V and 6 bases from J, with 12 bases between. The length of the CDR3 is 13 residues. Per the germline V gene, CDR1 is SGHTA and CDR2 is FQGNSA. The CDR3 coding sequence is TGTGCCAGCAGCTTTCCGGGGTTCCGCGAGCAGTACTTC. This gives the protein CASSFPGFREQYF.

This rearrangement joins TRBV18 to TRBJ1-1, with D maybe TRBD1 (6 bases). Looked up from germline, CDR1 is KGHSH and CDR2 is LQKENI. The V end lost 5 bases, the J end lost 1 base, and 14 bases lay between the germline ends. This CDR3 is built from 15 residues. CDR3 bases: TGTGCCAGCTCAACCTTGGGACAAAGGAACACTGAAGCTTTCTTT. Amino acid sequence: CASSTLGQRNTEAFF.

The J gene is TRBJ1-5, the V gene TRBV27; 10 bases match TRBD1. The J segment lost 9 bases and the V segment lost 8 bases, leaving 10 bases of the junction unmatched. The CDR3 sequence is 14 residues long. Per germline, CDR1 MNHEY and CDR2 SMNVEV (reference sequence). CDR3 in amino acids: CASGGQGSGRPQHF. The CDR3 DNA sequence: TGTGCCAGCGGGGGACAGGGGTCGGGGCGGCCCCAGCATTTT.

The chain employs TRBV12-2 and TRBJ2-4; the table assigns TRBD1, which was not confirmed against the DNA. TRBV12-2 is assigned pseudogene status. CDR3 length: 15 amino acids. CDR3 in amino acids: CASRLATGSKNIQYF. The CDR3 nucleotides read TGTGCAAGTCGCTTAGCGACAGGGTCTAAAAACATTCAGTACTTC.